This TCR beta chain was recovered during a study of graft-versus-host responses after intestinal transplantation. Across the study: Recipients obtained multivisceral, liver-intestinal, or isolated intestinal transplants. Induction using anti-thymocyte globulin, followed by tacrolimus and steroids for two to three years, was given to all recipients.

Points on this clone: Its specificity is unknown.

CDR1 is MNHEY and CDR2 is SVGAGI in the germline V gene. The CDR3 runs to 15 residues. The germline V and J ends were trimmed by 7 bases and 5 bases, with 18 bases remaining between them. General study findings and limits: Investigators detected GvH clones in recipient marrow, with some emerging earlier in ileum or blood. Individuals carrying graft-donor T cell macrochimerism showed high graft-versus-host to host-versus-graft clonal ratios in allografts.

Using immunoSEQ multiplex PCR, the repertoire was profiled, and TCRdb retains in-frame clones only, with some absent. This table has about 90,000 clones, around 93% appearing once. The source material was unstimulated CD4+ T cells sorted from spleen or lymph node cells, sampled before transplant. The sequence was obtained from a human donor who was the organ donor for an intestinal transplant. The rearrangement uses TRBV6-5 and TRBJ1-5; D gene ambiguous. Here the CDR3 reads CASTTTRGTYQPQHF. CDR3 coding DNA: TGTGCCAGCACTACAACCCGGGGTACGTATCAGCCCCAGCATTTT.